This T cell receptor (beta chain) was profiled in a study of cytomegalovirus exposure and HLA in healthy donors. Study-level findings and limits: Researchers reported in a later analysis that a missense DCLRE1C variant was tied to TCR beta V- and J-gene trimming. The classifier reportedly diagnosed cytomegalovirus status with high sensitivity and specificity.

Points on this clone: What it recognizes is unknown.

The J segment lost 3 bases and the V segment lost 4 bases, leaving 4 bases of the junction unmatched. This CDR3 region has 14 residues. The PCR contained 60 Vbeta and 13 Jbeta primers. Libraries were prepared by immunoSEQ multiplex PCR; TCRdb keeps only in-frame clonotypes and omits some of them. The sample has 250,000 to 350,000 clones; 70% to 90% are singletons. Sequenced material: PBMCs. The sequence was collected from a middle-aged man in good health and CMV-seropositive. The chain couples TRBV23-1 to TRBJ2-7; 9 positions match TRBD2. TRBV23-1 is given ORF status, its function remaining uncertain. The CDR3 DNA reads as TGCGCCAGCAGTCGAGCGGGAGGACGCTACGAGCAGTACTTC. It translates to CASSRAGGRYEQYF.